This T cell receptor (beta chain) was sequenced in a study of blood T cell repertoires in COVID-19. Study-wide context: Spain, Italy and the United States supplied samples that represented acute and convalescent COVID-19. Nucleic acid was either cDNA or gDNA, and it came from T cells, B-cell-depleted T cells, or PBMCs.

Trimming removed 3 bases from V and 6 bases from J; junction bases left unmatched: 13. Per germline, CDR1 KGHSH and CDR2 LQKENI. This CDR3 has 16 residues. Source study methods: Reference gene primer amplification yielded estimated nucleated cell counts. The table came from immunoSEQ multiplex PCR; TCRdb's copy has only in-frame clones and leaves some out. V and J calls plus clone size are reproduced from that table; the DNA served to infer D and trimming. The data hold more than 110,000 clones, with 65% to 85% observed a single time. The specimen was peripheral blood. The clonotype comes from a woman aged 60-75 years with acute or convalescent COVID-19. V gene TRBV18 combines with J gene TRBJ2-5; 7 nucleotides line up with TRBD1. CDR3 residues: CASSPTTGLSLQTQYF. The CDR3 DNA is TGTGCCAGCTCACCCACGACAGGGTTATCCCTCCAGACCCAGTACTTC. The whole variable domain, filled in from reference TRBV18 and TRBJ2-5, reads NAGVMQNPRHLVRRRGQEARLRCSPMKGHSHVYWYRQLPEEGLKFMVYLQKENIIDESGMPKERFSAEFPKEGPSILRIQQVVRGDSAAYFCASSPTTGLSLQTQYFGPGTRLLVL.